Presented here are 12 T cell receptor beta chains from one specimen sequenced in a study of blood T cell repertoires in COVID-19. Sequencing was performed with immunoSEQ multiplex PCR; in TCRdb, only in-frame clones are kept and a portion is missing. The repertoire holds roughly 200,000 clones, with 70% to 90% as singletons. Sequenced material: peripheral blood. These receptors were obtained from a human donor with active or convalescent COVID-19. The donor label of this sample is uncertain.

This chain links TRBV5-1 with TRBJ1-4; a weak D match, TRBD1 (6 bases). The germline V gene has CDR1 SGHRS and CDR2 YFSETQ. The germline V and J ends were trimmed by 4 bases and 7 bases, with 11 bases remaining between them. This CDR3 is built from 13 residues. DNA for the CDR3: TGCGCCAGCAGCCACAGGGCATCTGAAAAACTGTTTTTT. Encoded protein: CASSHRASEKLFF.

This clone showed up just once. The chain has TRBV7-3 and TRBJ2-5; TRBD1 aligns across 10 bases. V dropped 2 bases and J dropped 5; count of bases not matched to a gene: 14. There are 18 residues in the CDR3. Germline loops: CDR1 SGHTA, CDR2 FQGTGA. CDR3 nucleotide sequence: TGTGCCAGCAGCTTAGACGCCGCGACAGGGGGCGGGATTGAGACCCAGTACTTC. Its protein product is CASSLDAATGGGIETQYF.

This clone came up once. The chain is built from TRBV5-4 and TRBJ2-1; 12 nucleotides agree with TRBD2. Trimming at V came to 1 base and at J to 0 bases, leaving 2 bases not matched to a gene. CDR1 SGHNT and CDR2 YYREEE come from the germline V gene (reference sequence). CDR3 length equals 17 residues. CDR3 nucleotides: TGTGCCAGCAGCTTGACTAGCGGGAGGTCCTCCTACAATGAGCAGTTCTTC. Its protein product is CASSLTSGRSSYNEQFF.

The chain employs TRBV3-1 (or the pseudogene TRBV3-2) and TRBJ2-4; D is perhaps TRBD2 (7 bases). This CDR3 spans 19 amino acids. Germline CDR1 reads LGHDT; CDR2 reads YNNKEL (reference sequence). V lost 1 base to trimming and J lost 5 bases, with 24 bases between them. CDR3 protein: CASSQVGGGARVIENIQYF. In nucleotides, the CDR3 is TGTGCCAGCAGCCAAGTTGGAGGGGGGGCCCGAGTGATTGAAAACATTCAGTACTTC.

The CDR3 nucleotides read TGTGCCAGCAGCGCCTCCTCTGGGGCCAACGTCCTGACTTTC. It codes for CASSASSGANVLTF. The chain joins TRBV9 to TRBJ2-6; D is unclear. The germline gives CDR1 SGDLS, CDR2 YYNGEE. The CDR3 totals 14 residues. The ends were cut back, 3 bases at V and 0 bases at J, with 4 bases in the middle.

The chain is built from TRBV6-6 and TRBJ1-6; D is uncertain. V was clipped by 5 bases and J by 13 bases, with 12 bases between them. CDR3 length equals 12 residues. The germline CDR1 and CDR2 sequences are MNHNY and SVGAGI (reference sequence). In DNA, the CDR3 is TGTGCCAGCAGTGGTTTTCGGCGGCCCCTCCACTTT. Encoded protein: CASSGFRRPLHF.

This clone turned up a few times. The genes are TRBV29-1 and TRBJ2-7; maybe TRBD1 (5 bases). The CDR3 is 14 amino acids. The V gene's germline CDR1 is SQVTM and CDR2 ANQGSEA. V lost 7 bases, J lost 0 bases, and 16 bases lay in between. The CDR3 loop reads CSATEWGGSYEQYF. The CDR3 DNA sequence: TGCAGCGCCACGGAGTGGGGCGGCTCCTACGAGCAGTACTTC.

This chain joins TRBV3-1 (or the pseudogene TRBV3-2) and TRBJ1-2, with D possibly matching TRBD1 (5 bases). The CDR3 extends over 16 amino acids. Trimming pared 2 bases from V and 7 bases from J, leaving 20 bases between. The germline V gene encodes CDR1 LGHDT and CDR2 YNNKEL (reference sequence). The CDR3 here is CASSQNPGPGGIGYTF. The CDR3, as DNA: TGTGCCAGCAGCCAAAACCCGGGACCGGGAGGTATTGGCTACACCTTC.

The V gene is TRBV15, the J gene TRBJ1-2; unclear D gene. The germline V gene has CDR1 LNHNV and CDR2 YYDKDF (reference sequence). The CDR3 runs 13 residues. Trimming took 0 bases from V and 6 from J, leaving 8 bases between them. The CDR3 DNA follows: TGTGCCACCAGCAGAGATGGGCCGAATGGCTACACCTTC. Its protein product is CATSRDGPNGYTF.

In this sample, this clone turned up once. The chain recombines TRBV11-3 with TRBJ2-2, with TRBD2 identical over 7 bases. CDR1 and CDR2 from the germline V gene are SGHNT and YENEEA. The CDR3 length is 15 residues. V lost 5 bases and J lost 7; bases outside the gene matches: 10. The CDR3 region has the DNA TGTGCCAGCAGCCTGGGAGGGCGACCCCTCGGGGAGCTGTTTTTT. It is translated as CASSLGGRPLGELFF.

CDR3 sequence reads: CASIGTSGETQYF. In nucleotides, the CDR3 is TGCGCCAGCATAGGGACTAGCGGGGAGACCCAGTACTTC. The chain uses TRBV5-1 and TRBJ2-5; 12 nucleotides agree with TRBD2. The CDR3 is 13 residues long. J was trimmed by 5 bases and V by 6 bases; bases with no gene match: 2. Germline CDR1 is SGHRS and CDR2 is YFSETQ.

The V gene is TRBV3-1 (or the pseudogene TRBV3-2), the J gene TRBJ2-1, with a possible D match to TRBD1 (6 bases). Germline lookup yields CDR1 LGHDT and CDR2 YNNKEL (reference sequence). V lost 4 bases and J 7 bases, leaving 11 bases between the germline ends. CDR3 length equals 13 residues. Here the CDR3 reads CASSPTGQNEQFF. The CDR3 bases are TGTGCCAGCAGCCCGACAGGACAAAATGAGCAGTTCTTC.